This T cell receptor (beta chain) was found in a study of T cells in Graves' hyperthyroidism and ophthalmopathy. CDR1 and CDR2 (germline): SNHLY, FYNNEI. The CDR3 is made up of 15 amino acids. V lost 8 bases to trimming and J lost 2 bases; unmatched junction nucleotides: 6. This clonotype was seen ten or more times. Its cognate antigen is unknown. Template material for amplifying TCR beta CDR3 regions consisted of RNA transcripts. During a first-round RT-PCR of the TCR CDR3, the HTBI primer set was used. TCRdb reprocessed the multiplex PCR reads with MiXCR, giving one entry per CDR3 protein. The sample includes hundreds of thousands of distinct CDR3 sequences, around 38% of them seen just once. The study's findings and limits: In the blood, most expanded thyroid clonotypes above 0.001 appeared as well.

The sample consisted of blood. The sequence was obtained from a man younger than 35 with Graves' hyperthyroidism. V is TRBV2 and J is TRBJ2-5, with 12 bases matching TRBD2. The CDR3 protein is CASGKTSGRQETQYF. The CDR3 nucleotides are TGTGCCAGCGGAAAAACTAGCGGGAGGCAAGAGACCCAGTACTTC.